A single sample is the source of the 3 T cell receptor beta chains below, sequenced in a study of Graves' ophthalmopathy and Graves' hyperthyroidism. The sequenced template was RNA, covering the TCR beta CDR3 region. HTBI-primed RT-PCR formed the first round, and a multiplex PCR formed the second. TCRdb recomputed calls from the multiplex PCR reads with MiXCR, one row per CDR3 protein. This repertoire shows about 640,000 distinct CDR3 sequences, more than 40% found once; its top ten account for 3% to 3.5%. The sample taken for sequencing was peripheral blood. The origin of the receptors is an adult man with Graves' ophthalmopathy.

This clonotype occurred many times. V usage is TRBV2 and J usage is TRBJ1-5; D gene unclear. The CDR3 has 14 residues. Trimming pared 4 bases from V and 0 bases from J, leaving 7 bases between. CDR1 and CDR2 from the germline V gene are SNHLY and FYNNEI. CDR3 region: CASSAEYSNQPQHF. DNA for the CDR3: TGTGCCAGCAGTGCAGAGTATAGCAATCAGCCCCAGCATTTT.

This clonotype has at least ten counts. This rearrangement joins TRBV20-1 to TRBJ1-5, with a possible D match to TRBD1 (6 bases). CDR1 and CDR2 from the germline V gene are DFQATT and SNEGSKA (reference sequence). The CDR3 spans 15 residues. Deletions cut 6 bases from V and 7 bases from J, with 22 bases between. The CDR3 loop reads CSAKSGAGEGQPQHF. The DNA for the CDR3 is TGCAGTGCAAAGAGCGGGGCAGGGGAAGGACAGCCCCAGCATTTT.

The V call is TRBV29-1, the J call TRBJ1-1; TRBD1 aligns across 10 bases. The junction had 4 bases not matched to a gene; V was cut back by 8 bases and J by 4 bases. The CDR3 covers 12 residues. CDR1 and CDR2 from the germline V gene are SQVTM and ANQGSEA. The CDR3 sequence: CSLDRGGTEAFF. CDR3 bases: TGCAGCTTGGACAGGGGGGGCACTGAAGCTTTCTTT.